This entry describes one T cell receptor beta chain. The data originate from a study of blood T cell repertoires in COVID-19. As for the study in general: Acute and convalescent COVID-19 specimens originated in the United States, Italy and Spain.

Study processing details: Reference gene primer amplification yielded estimated nucleated cell counts. The data were produced by immunoSEQ multiplex PCR, yet TCRdb's version contains in-frame clones alone and is incomplete. V, J and clone size are those of that table, while D and trimming were read from the DNA. The data hold around 370,000 clones, with 90% observed a single time. Source material: peripheral blood. The clonotype originates from a man younger than 35 with active or convalescent COVID-19.

In nucleotides, the CDR3 is TGTGCCAGCAGCTTATGGCTAGCGGGACTAGCCAAAAACATTCAGTACTTC. It translates to CASSLWLAGLAKNIQYF. The gene calls are TRBV7-2 and TRBJ2-4; TRBD2 matches at 9 bases. Germline CDR1 is SGHTA and CDR2 is FQGNSA. The CDR3 has 17 residues. The J segment lost 0 bases and the V segment lost 2 bases, leaving 5 bases of the junction unmatched.